The 17 T cell receptor beta chains presented below share a single source sample, sequenced in a study of T cells in Graves' hyperthyroidism and ophthalmopathy. Template material for amplifying TCR beta CDR3 regions consisted of RNA transcripts. The HTBI primer set drove a first-round RT-PCR of the TCR CDR3. TCRdb recomputed calls from the multiplex PCR reads with MiXCR, one row per CDR3 protein. Of around 620,000 distinct CDR3 sequences listed, 15% to 20% are singletons. Sequencing was done on a sample of blood. These receptors were taken from a woman aged 25 to 39 with Graves' hyperthyroidism.

Many counts were recorded for this clonotype. A clone one base away is much larger, so this may be a read error. V usage is TRBV3-1 and J usage is TRBJ1-2, with D unclear. V lost 0 bases to trimming and J lost 4 bases, with 3 bases between them. The length of the CDR3 is 12 residues. Germline values: CDR1 LGHDT, CDR2 YNNKEL (reference sequence). The CDR3 loop is CASSQDFYGYTF. The CDR3 nucleotides read TGTGCCAGCAGCCAAGACTTCTATGGCTACACCTTC. The complete variable domain, with remaining parts taken from reference TRBV3-1 and TRBJ1-2, reads DTAVSQTPKYLVTQMGNDKSIKCEQNLGHDTMYWYKQDSKKFLKIMFSYNNKELIINETVPNRFSPKSPDKAHLNLHINSLELGDSAVYFCASSQDFYGYTFGSGTRLTVV.

The V call is TRBV28, the J call TRBJ2-7, with 7 bases fitting TRBD1. The CDR3 is 12 residues long. Germline lookup yields CDR1 MDHEN and CDR2 SYDVKM. Unmatched junction bases numbered 5, after V lost 6 bases and J lost 6 bases. This chain's CDR3 is CASRSNRGEQYF. For the CDR3, the DNA is TGTGCCAGCAGAAGTAACAGGGGCGAGCAGTACTTC.

Many counts were recorded for this clonotype. V usage is TRBV6-2 or TRBV6-3 and J usage is TRBJ1-5; 9 bases line up with TRBD1. V shed 6 bases, J shed 4 bases, and the junction held 7 bases outside the gene matches. Germline CDR1 MNHEY, CDR2 SVGEGT. The CDR3 is made up of 15 amino acids. CDR3: CASSRPGQGNQPQHF. The CDR3 DNA is TGTGCCAGCAGCCGGCCGGGACAGGGTAATCAGCCCCAGCATTTT.

This clonotype was counted at least ten times. This chain uses TRBV27 with TRBJ1-1; TRBD1 is a possible D gene (5 bases). Trimming took 6 bases from V and 1 from J, leaving 12 bases between them. Germline V gene data show CDR1 as MNHEY and CDR2 as SMNVEV (reference sequence). The CDR3 is 14 residues long. The CDR3: CASRLSTANTEAFF. The CDR3 coding sequence is TGTGCCAGCAGGCTCTCGACAGCGAACACTGAAGCTTTCTTT.

Turning to this clonotype: No conserved phenylalanine or tryptophan ends this CDR3, so it is likely a read error. V gene TRBV7-9 combines with J gene TRBJ2-7, with 9 bases identical to TRBD1. Germline V gene lookup returns CDR1 SEHNR and CDR2 FQNEAQ (reference sequence). The CDR3 length is 17 residues. J gave up 4 bases and V 2 bases, and 12 bases lay outside the gene matches. This CDR3 reads CASSLFGTGRGIYEQYL. The CDR3 bases are TGTGCCAGCAGCTTATTTGGGACAGGGAGGGGAATATACGAGCAGTACCTC.

This clonotype showed up just a few times. The chain recombines TRBV15 with TRBJ1-4; 8 bases agree with TRBD1. This CDR3 has 15 amino acids. Germline CDR1 and CDR2: LNHNV and YYDKDF (reference sequence). The J segment lost 5 bases and the V segment lost 8 bases, leaving 10 bases of the junction unmatched. The CDR3 region is CATSDRVGLNEKLFF. The CDR3, as DNA: TGTGCCACCTCGGACAGGGTGGGCCTAAATGAAAAACTGTTTTTT.

In regard to this clonotype: The conserved closing phenylalanine or tryptophan is absent in this CDR3, likely reflecting a read error. The chain has TRBV12-3 or TRBV12-4 and TRBJ2-4; no firm D call. The CDR3 has 11 residues. Trimming removed 9 bases from V and 7 bases from J, with 10 bases in between. This chain's CDR3 is CASSSGNIQYL. The CDR3 nucleotides read TGTGCCAGTTCTTCAGGTAACATTCAGTACCTC.

The V call is TRBV28, the J call TRBJ2-1; D is possibly TRBD1 or TRBD2 (5 bases each). CDR3 length: 15 residues. Germline assignment: CDR1 MDHEN and CDR2 SYDVKM. Trimming stripped 8 bases from V and 6 bases from J, with 20 bases between. In nucleotides, the CDR3 is TGTGCCAGCGTCGGGGCCGGCCTTAGAGTCAATGAGCAGTTCTTC. Its protein is CASVGAGLRVNEQFF.

This clonotype was counted many times. This rearrangement joins TRBV11-2 to TRBJ2-7; D is undetermined. Trimming removed 1 base at V and 6 bases at J, with 13 bases between. Looked up from germline, CDR1 is SGHAT and CDR2 is FQNNGV. The CDR3 is made up of 14 amino acids. The CDR3 protein is CASSLGLERGEQYF. The CDR3 DNA sequence: TGTGCCAGCAGCTTAGGGCTAGAAAGAGGCGAGCAGTACTTC.

This clonotype was detected only a few times. The rearrangement uses TRBV6-2 or TRBV6-3 and TRBJ2-7; 7 nucleotides align to TRBD1. The V gene's germline CDR1 is MNHEY and CDR2 SVGEGT. There are 15 residues in the CDR3. V lost 6 bases to trimming and J lost 3 bases; unmatched junction nucleotides: 11. CDR3 sequence: CASRRSRDSFYEQYF. The CDR3 DNA is TGTGCCAGCAGGAGATCTCGGGACAGCTTCTACGAGCAGTACTTC.

There are a few counts of this clonotype. One end of the junction fails to match germline, which may point to a read error. The chain combines TRBV6-5 with TRBJ1-1; no firm D call. This CDR3 is built from 14 residues. The V gene's germline CDR1 is MNHEY and CDR2 SVGAGI. The CDR3 reads CASSYSLTNTETFF. The CDR3 DNA sequence: TGTGCCAGCAGTTACAGTCTCACGAACACTGAAACTTTCTTT.

This clonotype was counted a few times. The J gene is TRBJ2-1, the V gene TRBV7-9; D gene uncertain. The CDR3 runs 11 residues. The germline CDR1 and CDR2 sequences are SEHNR and FQNEAQ (reference sequence). V lost 5 bases and J 9 bases, leaving 8 bases between the germline ends. In DNA, the CDR3 is TGTGCCAGCAGCACCGATCCTGAGCAGTTCTTC. Translation gives CASSTDPEQFF.

This clonotype has a handful of counts. The genes are TRBV30 and TRBJ1-5; the match to TRBD1 covers 9 bases. Per the germline V gene, CDR1 is GTSNPN and CDR2 is SVGIG (reference sequence). The CDR3 covers 15 residues. Trimming removed 1 base from V and 4 bases from J; junction bases left unmatched: 5. CDR3 in amino acids: CAWSGPGQGNQPQHF. The CDR3 nucleotides are TGTGCCTGGAGTGGTCCGGGACAGGGAAATCAGCCCCAGCATTTT.

This clonotype has just a few counts. The chain has TRBV7-9 and TRBJ2-1; tentatively, D is TRBD2 (5 bases). This CDR3 region has 15 residues. Trimming stripped 3 bases from V and 2 bases from J, with 11 bases between. From germline, CDR1 is SEHNR and CDR2 FQNEAQ (reference sequence). The CDR3 sequence: CASSFRGSTYNEQFF. As DNA, the CDR3 is TGTGCCAGCAGCTTCCGGGGTTCTACCTACAATGAGCAGTTCTTC.

In its sample, this clonotype was seen many times. This sequence joins TRBV7-9 and TRBJ2-5; a weak D match, TRBD2 (5 bases). CDR3 length: 13 residues. Germline V gives CDR1 SEHNR, CDR2 FQNEAQ (reference sequence). V was pared by 5 bases and J by 4 bases, with 11 bases between. The CDR3 spells CASSREELETQYF. The CDR3 DNA is TGTGCCAGCAGCCGGGAAGAGTTAGAGACCCAGTACTTC.

This clonotype has at least ten counts. This chain joins TRBV3-1 and TRBJ2-3, with D unclear. Germline V lookup: CDR1 LGHDT, CDR2 YNNKEL (reference sequence). The CDR3 totals 12 residues. Trimming stripped 1 base from V and 5 bases from J, with 4 bases between. As DNA, the CDR3 is TGTGCCAGCAGCCAAGGGGAAGATACGCAGTATTTT. Its translation is CASSQGEDTQYF.

This clonotype has more than one count but fewer than ten. This chain uses TRBV7-8 with TRBJ2-1; D is possibly TRBD1 or TRBD2 (6 bases each). The CDR3 covers 17 residues. The germline V and J ends were trimmed by 4 bases and 5 bases, with 21 bases remaining between them. Per the germline V gene, CDR1 is SGHVS and CDR2 is FQNEAQ. The CDR3 DNA reads as TGTGCCAGCAGCTCCGGGGGCCCTAGCAGGGGAGACAATGAGCAGTTCTTC. Protein: CASSSGGPSRGDNEQFF. Combining the CDR3 with reference TRBV7-8 and TRBJ2-1 gives the whole variable domain GAGVSQSPRYKVAKRGQDVALRCDPISGHVSLFWYQQALGQGPEFLTYFQNEAQLDKSGLPSDRFFAERPEGSVSTLKIQRTQQEDSAVYLCASSSGGPSRGDNEQFFGPGTRLTVL.